This TCR beta chain originates from a study of Ad26.COV2.S vaccination and SARS-CoV-2 variants. Study background: Donor got 5x10^10 or 1x10^11 viral particles of Ad26.COV2.S.

The study, taken as a whole, reports: Across vaccine and placebo recipients, the breadth of non-spike TCRs was similar. Breadth and depth estimates from TCRs may understate total T cell responses.

Treatment described: some 20 received Ad26.COV2.S at low or high dose, single or two shots; about 5 received placebo; per-sample allocation not given. Sampling happened 63 days after the first vaccine or placebo injection. The junction had 15 bases not matched to a gene; V was cut back by 5 bases and J by 7 bases. Germline CDR1 reads SGHTA; CDR2 reads FQGNSA. The CDR3 contains 18 residues. Remarks on this clone: Its specificity is unknown.

This table comes from immunoSEQ multiplex PCR, and its TCRdb copy is limited to in-frame clones, with some not included. The repertoire includes about 280,000 clones, 70% to 90% of them detected once, and 3% to 4% sits in the top ten. The sequence was collected from a person between 18 and 60 years old who received the Ad26.COV2.S COVID-19 vaccine or a placebo. The source material was peripheral blood, sampled in a trial of Ad26.COV2.S vaccine versus placebo. The V and J genes are TRBV7-2 and TRBJ2-1; 12 bases are shared with TRBD2. The CDR3 sequence: CASSPTLILAGGVNEQFF. CDR3 nucleotides: TGTGCCAGCAGCCCCACACTCATACTAGCGGGGGGTGTGAATGAGCAGTTCTTC.